This is a list of T cell receptor beta chains from one sample in a study of blood T cell repertoires in COVID-19. Repertoires were generated with immunoSEQ multiplex PCR, while TCRdb's copy carries only in-frame clones and drops some. The sample lists approximately 160,000 clones, roughly 90% occurring once. The sample was PBMCs or T cells enriched from blood (not recorded which). These receptors were collected from a woman in her forties or fifties who had recovered from COVID-19. CDR3s include the opening cysteine and the closing phenylalanine or tryptophan. The D gene is left open where the match is weak. Clone size is stated in some rows and not others, as once, few, many or a class when expanded.

D	V	J	size	DNA	CDR3
TRBD1	TRBV7-2	TRBJ1-2	.	TGTGCCAGCAGCGGGAGAGGACAGGGGGGATATGGCTACACCTTC	CASSGRGQGGYGYTF
.	TRBV7-2	TRBJ2-1	.	TGTGCCAGCAGCTCGGACAGCATCGGTGAGCAGTTCTTC	CASSSDSIGEQFF
TRBD2	TRBV5-1	TRBJ2-3	.	TGCGCCAGCAACTGGGGGGATGCTAGCGGGAGGACGTATACGCAGTATTTT	CASNWGDASGRTYTQYF
TRBD2	TRBV28	TRBJ2-3	.	TGTGCCACCCTAGGGACTAGCGGGAGAAGGGCTAGCACAGATACGCAGTATTTT	CATLGTSGRRASTDTQYF
TRBD1	TRBV18	TRBJ1-4	.	TGTGCCAGCTCACCACTGCGGGACAGGGGAAGGGAAAAACTGTTTTTT	CASSPLRDRGREKLFF
.	TRBV2	TRBJ2-7	.	TGTGCCAGCAGTTCTTCCGGGACAAGTTCTTCCGAGCAGTACTTC	CASSSSGTSSSEQYF
.	TRBV7-2	TRBJ2-7	once	TGTGCCAGCAGCTTAGGCCGAGGGCGCAGCTACGAGCAGTACTTC	CASSLGRGRSYEQYF
.	TRBV27	TRBJ1-4	.	TGTGCCAGCAGTCCCTCAGGGACTAATGAAAAACTGTTTTTT	CASSPSGTNEKLFF
TRBD1	TRBV6-1	TRBJ2-7	.	TGTGCCAGCACCAAGACAGGGACCTCCTACGAGCAGTACTTC	CASTKTGTSYEQYF
.	TRBV7-9	TRBJ2-3	once	TGTGCCAGCAGCCGGACTGCAGATACGCAGTATTTT	CASSRTADTQYF
.	TRBV11-3	TRBJ1-1	.	TGTGCCAGCAGCTCCCTGCCCGGGACAGAAGCTTTCTTT	CASSSLPGTEAFF
.	TRBV21-1	TRBJ1-2	few	TGTGCCAGCAGCCTCAAGGAATCGAGACAGGGTGATGGCTACACCTTC	CASSLKESRQGDGYTF
.	TRBV4-2	TRBJ2-5	.	TGTGCCAGCAGCCAGCCGGACTTTACAGAGACCCAGTACTTC	CASSQPDFTETQYF
.	TRBV18	TRBJ2-2	.	TGTGCCAGCTCGGGTCGGGAGACCGGGGAGCTGTTTTTT	CASSGRETGELFF
TRBD1	TRBV25-1	TRBJ2-7	.	TGTGCCAGCAGTCCGCCCGGGGACAGTGCCTACGAGCAGTACTTC	CASSPPGDSAYEQYF
.	TRBV15	TRBJ2-7	.	TGTGCCACGTCTCTTAAGCTCGTCCACGAGCAGTACTTC	CATSLKLVHEQYF
TRBD1	TRBV4-1	TRBJ2-1	.	TGCGCCAGCAGCCAACCCCGGGACAGGGTGTACAATGAGCAGTTCTTC	CASSQPRDRVYNEQFF
TRBD1	TRBV6-1	TRBJ1-6	few	TGTGCCAGCAGTGACACTAAGACAGGGGCCGGGCCTTCACCCCTCCACTTT	CASSDTKTGAGPSPLHF
TRBD2	TRBV20-1	TRBJ2-3	once	TGCAGTGCTAGTCGGGGACTAGCGGGAGGCGGCCCAGATACGCAGTATTTT	CSASRGLAGGGPDTQYF
.	TRBV9	TRBJ1-2	.	TGTGCCAGCAGCCCTCTGGGGGGTGCCTATGGCTACACCTTC	CASSPLGGAYGYTF
TRBD1	TRBV14	TRBJ1-2	few	TGTGCCAGCAGCCAAACTTGGCCGACAGGGGGTTATGGCTACACCTTC	CASSQTWPTGGYGYTF
TRBD2	TRBV25-1	TRBJ2-1	.	TGTGCCAGCAGGTCGGGACTAGAGGTTGGTGAGCAGTTCTTC	CASRSGLEVGEQFF
TRBD1	TRBV18	TRBJ2-5	.	TGTGCCAGCTCAGGACAGGGGGCACTTAACCAAGAGACCCAGTACTTC	CASSGQGALNQETQYF
TRBD2	TRBV3-1/TRBV3-2	TRBJ2-5	.	TGTGCCAGCAGCAAAGGAGCGGGGGCCAGGGAGACCCAGTACTTC	CASSKGAGARETQYF
.	TRBV6-5	TRBJ2-1	.	TGTGCCAGCAGTTACCGGCAGGGATACAATGAGCAGTTCTTC	CASSYRQGYNEQFF
.	TRBV11-2	TRBJ2-7	.	TGTGCCAGCAGCCGAACAGGGGGGGCCTACGAGCAGTACTTC	CASSRTGGAYEQYF
.	TRBV7-9	TRBJ2-7	.	TGTGCCAGCAGCTTTAGGAAACAGCGGGGGACAGGGACGGGCGAGCAGTACTTC	CASSFRKQRGTGTGEQYF
.	TRBV2	TRBJ2-1	.	TGTGCCAGCAAAACGGACACTGCCTACAATGAGCAGTTCTTC	CASKTDTAYNEQFF
TRBD2	TRBV11-2	TRBJ2-2	.	TGTGCCAGCAGCTTAACGGCGGGAGGGACTACCGGGGAGCTGTTTTTT	CASSLTAGGTTGELFF
.	TRBV19	TRBJ1-4	.	TGTGCCAGTAGTAGGCCCACCGCGGGAGAAAAACTGTTTTTT	CASSRPTAGEKLFF
TRBD1	TRBV7-9	TRBJ1-4	.	TGTGCCAGCAGCTTTCGGCCGGGACAGGGGGCTAATGAAAAACTGTTTTTT	CASSFRPGQGANEKLFF
.	TRBV4-3	TRBJ2-5	.	TGCGCCAGCAGCCAAGATCCAAGTCGAGGTCTCACCCAGTACTTC	CASSQDPSRGLTQYF
.	TRBV28	TRBJ1-2	.	TGTGCCAGCAGGTTACAGGGTAGGGGCTATGGCTACACCTTC	CASRLQGRGYGYTF
TRBD1	TRBV18	TRBJ1-5	.	TGTGCCAGCTCACAAGACAGGGGACGACAGCCCCAGCATTTT	CASSQDRGRQPQHF
.	TRBV5-1	TRBJ1-1	.	TGCGCCAGCAGCTTGGCGCGGGGCGCGGCTGAAGCTTTCTTT	CASSLARGAAEAFF
TRBD2	TRBV4-1	TRBJ2-1	.	TGCGCCAGCAGCCAATTCGCGCTAGCGGGAAAGAGCTCCTACAATGAGCAGTTCTTC	CASSQFALAGKSSYNEQFF
TRBD1	TRBV3-1/TRBV3-2	TRBJ1-2	.	TGTGCCAGCAGCCGGGGGGACAGTGGCTATGGCTACACCTTC	CASSRGDSGYGYTF